In this sample, the clone carrying this TCR beta chain turned up a few times. The data derive from a study of cytomegalovirus exposure and HLA in healthy donors. Samples came from healthy bone marrow donors. The study ran its PCR with 60 Vbeta and 13 Jbeta primers. The repertoire was sequenced with immunoSEQ multiplex PCR; TCRdb's copy has only in-frame clones and lacks some. The sample comprises more than 110,000 clones, 75% to 80% of which are singletons, and more than 3% rests with the top ten. The germline gives CDR1 SEHNR, CDR2 FQNEAQ (reference sequence). The V segment lost 5 bases and the J segment 8 bases; nucleotides outside the gene matches: 12. The CDR3 totals 16 residues.

This chain links TRBV7-9 with TRBJ2-2; 9 bases align to TRBD1. The sample taken for sequencing was PBMCs. The TCR sequence derives from a man between 18 and 29 years old in good health and CMV-seronegative. This chain's CDR3 is CASSPSPGTGPGELFF. Here the CDR3 DNA reads TGTGCCAGCAGCCCCTCACCAGGGACAGGGCCGGGGGAGCTGTTTTTT.